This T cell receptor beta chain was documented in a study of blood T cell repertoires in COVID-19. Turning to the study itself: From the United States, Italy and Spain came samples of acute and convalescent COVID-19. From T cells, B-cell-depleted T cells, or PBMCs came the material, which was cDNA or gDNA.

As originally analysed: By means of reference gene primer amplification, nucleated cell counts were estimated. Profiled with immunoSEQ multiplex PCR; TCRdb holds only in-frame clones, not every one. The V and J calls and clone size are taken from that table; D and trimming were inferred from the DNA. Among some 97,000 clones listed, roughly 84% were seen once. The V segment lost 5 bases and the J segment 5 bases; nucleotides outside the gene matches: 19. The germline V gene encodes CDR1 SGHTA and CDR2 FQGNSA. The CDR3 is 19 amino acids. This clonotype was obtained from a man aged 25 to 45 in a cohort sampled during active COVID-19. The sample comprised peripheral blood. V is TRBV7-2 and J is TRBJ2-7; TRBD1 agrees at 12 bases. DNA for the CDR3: TGTGCCAGCAGCCCGGGGCCGGGACAGGGGGCGACATGGTATGACGAGCAGTACTTC. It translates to CASSPGPGQGATWYDEQYF.